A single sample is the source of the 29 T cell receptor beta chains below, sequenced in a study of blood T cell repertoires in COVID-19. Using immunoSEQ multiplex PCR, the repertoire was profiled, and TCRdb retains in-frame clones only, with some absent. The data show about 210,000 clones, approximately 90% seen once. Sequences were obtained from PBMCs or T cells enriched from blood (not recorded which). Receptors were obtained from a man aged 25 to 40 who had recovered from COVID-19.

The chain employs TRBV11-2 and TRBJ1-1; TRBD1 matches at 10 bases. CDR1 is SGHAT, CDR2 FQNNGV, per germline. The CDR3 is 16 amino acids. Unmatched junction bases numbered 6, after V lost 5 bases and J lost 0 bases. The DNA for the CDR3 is TGTGCCAGCAGCGTTAGGACAGGGGGAGTGAACACTGAAGCTTTCTTT. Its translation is CASSVRTGGVNTEAFF. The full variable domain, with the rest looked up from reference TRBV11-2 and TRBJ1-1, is EAGVAQSPRYKIIEKRQSVAFWCNPISGHATLYWYQQILGQGPKLLIQFQNNGVVDDSQLPKDRFSAERLKGVDSTLKIQPAKLEDSAVYLCASSVRTGGVNTEAFFGQGTRLTVV.

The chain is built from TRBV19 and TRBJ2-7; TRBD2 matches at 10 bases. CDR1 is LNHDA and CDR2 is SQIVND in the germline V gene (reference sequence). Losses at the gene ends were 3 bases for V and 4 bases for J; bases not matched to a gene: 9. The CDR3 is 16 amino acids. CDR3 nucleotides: TGTGCCAGTAGTATTCGAGCGGGGGGGCCTGGATACGAGCAGTACTTC. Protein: CASSIRAGGPGYEQYF. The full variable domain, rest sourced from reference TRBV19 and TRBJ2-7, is DGGITQSPKYLFRKEGQNVTLSCEQNLNHDAMYWYRQDPGQGLRLIYYSQIVNDFQKGDIAEGYSVSREKKESFPLTVTSAQKNPTAFYLCASSIRAGGPGYEQYFGPGTRLTVT.

The DNA of the CDR3 is TGTGCCAGCAGCTTTGGCAGCTCTGGAAACACCATATATTTT. This sequence encodes CASSFGSSGNTIYF. The chain recombines TRBV5-6 with TRBJ1-3; no reliable D call. The CDR3 contains 14 residues. The germline V and J ends were trimmed by 2 bases and 0 bases, with 6 bases remaining between them. Germline V gene lookup returns CDR1 SGHDT and CDR2 YYEEEE.

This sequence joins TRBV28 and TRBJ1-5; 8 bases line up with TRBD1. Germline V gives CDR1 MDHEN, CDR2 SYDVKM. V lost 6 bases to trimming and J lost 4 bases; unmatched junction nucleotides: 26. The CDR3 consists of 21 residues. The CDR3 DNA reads TGTGCCAGCAGCCTCCCACGAGACAGGGGATGGGTTTTTCTCTCGAATCAGCCCCAGCATTTT. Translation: CASSLPRDRGWVFLSNQPQHF.

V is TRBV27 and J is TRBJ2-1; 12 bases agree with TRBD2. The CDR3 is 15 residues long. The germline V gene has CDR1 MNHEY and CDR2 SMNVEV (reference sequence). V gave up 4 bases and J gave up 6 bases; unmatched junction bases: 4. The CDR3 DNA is TGTGCCAGCAGTTCTACTAGCGGGAGGATCAATGAGCAGTTCTTC. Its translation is CASSSTSGRINEQFF.

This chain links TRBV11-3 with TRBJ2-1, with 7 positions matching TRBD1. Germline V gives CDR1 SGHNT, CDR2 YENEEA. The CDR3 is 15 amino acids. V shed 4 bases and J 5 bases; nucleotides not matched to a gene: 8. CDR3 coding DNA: TGTGCCAGCAGCTCCCGACAGGGTCGGAACAATGAGCAGTTCTTC. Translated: CASSSRQGRNNEQFF.

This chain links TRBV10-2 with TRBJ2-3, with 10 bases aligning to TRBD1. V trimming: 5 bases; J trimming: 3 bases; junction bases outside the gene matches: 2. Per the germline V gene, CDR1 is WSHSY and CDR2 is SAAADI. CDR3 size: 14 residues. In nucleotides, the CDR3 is TGCGCCAGCAGTACGGGACAGGGGACAGATACGCAGTATTTT. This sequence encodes CASSTGQGTDTQYF.

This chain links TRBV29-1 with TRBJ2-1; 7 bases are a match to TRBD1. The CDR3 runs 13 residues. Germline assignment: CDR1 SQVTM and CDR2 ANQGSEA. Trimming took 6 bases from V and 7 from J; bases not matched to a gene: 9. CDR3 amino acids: CSVSPGQRNEQFF. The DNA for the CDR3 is TGCAGCGTGTCACCGGGACAGAGGAATGAGCAGTTCTTC.

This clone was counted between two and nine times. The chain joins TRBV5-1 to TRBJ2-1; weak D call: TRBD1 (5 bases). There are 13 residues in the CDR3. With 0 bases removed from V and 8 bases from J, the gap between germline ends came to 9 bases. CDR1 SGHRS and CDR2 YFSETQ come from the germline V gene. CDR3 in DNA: TGCGCCAGCAGCTTGGGACAGCGCGATGAGCAGTTCTTC. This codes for CASSLGQRDEQFF.

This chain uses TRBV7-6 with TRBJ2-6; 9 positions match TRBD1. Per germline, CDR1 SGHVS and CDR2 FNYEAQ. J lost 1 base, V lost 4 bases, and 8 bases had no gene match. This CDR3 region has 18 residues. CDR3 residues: CASSSDRGGLSGANVLTF. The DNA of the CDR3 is TGTGCCAGCAGCTCGGACAGGGGCGGCCTTTCTGGGGCCAACGTCCTGACTTTC.

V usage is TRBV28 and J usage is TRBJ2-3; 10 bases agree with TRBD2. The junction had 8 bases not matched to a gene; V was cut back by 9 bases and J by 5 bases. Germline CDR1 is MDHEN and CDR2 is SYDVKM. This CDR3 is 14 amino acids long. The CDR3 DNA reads TGTGCCAGTGCTAGCGGGAGATGGGGAGATACGCAGTATTTT. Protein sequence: CASASGRWGDTQYF.

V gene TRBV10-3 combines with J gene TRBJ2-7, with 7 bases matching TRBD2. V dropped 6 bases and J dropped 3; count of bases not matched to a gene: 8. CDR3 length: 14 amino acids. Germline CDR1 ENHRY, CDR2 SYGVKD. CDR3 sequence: CAISGGSIHYEQYF. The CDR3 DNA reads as TGTGCCATCAGCGGGGGGTCAATCCACTACGAGCAGTACTTC.

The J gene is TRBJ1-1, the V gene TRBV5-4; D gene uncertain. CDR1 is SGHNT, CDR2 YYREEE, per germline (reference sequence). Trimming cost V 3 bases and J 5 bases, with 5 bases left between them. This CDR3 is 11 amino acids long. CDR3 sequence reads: CASSWATEAFF. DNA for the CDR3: TGTGCCAGCAGCTGGGCGACTGAAGCTTTCTTT.

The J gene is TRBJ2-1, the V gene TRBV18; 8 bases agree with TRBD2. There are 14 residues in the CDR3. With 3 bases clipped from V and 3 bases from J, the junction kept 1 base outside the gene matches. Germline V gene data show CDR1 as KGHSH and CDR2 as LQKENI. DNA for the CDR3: TGTGCCAGCTCACCGGGACTAGACTACAATGAGCAGTTCTTC. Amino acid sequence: CASSPGLDYNEQFF. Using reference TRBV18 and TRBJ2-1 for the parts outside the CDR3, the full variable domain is NAGVMQNPRHLVRRRGQEARLRCSPMKGHSHVYWYRQLPEEGLKFMVYLQKENIIDESGMPKERFSAEFPKEGPSILRIQQVVRGDSAAYFCASSPGLDYNEQFFGPGTRLTVL.

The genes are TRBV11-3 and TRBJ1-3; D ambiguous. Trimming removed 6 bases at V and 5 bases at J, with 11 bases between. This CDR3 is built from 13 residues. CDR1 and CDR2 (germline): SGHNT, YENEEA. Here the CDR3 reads CASRPPSRNTIYF. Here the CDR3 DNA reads TGTGCCAGCAGGCCTCCCAGTAGAAACACCATATATTTT.

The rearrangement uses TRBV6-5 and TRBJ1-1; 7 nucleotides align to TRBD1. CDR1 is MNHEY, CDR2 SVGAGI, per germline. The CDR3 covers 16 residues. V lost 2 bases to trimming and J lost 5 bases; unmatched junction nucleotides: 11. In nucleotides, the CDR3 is TGTGCCAGCAGTTACCGGAACTGGGCAGGGGGGACTGAAGCTTTCTTT. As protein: CASSYRNWAGGTEAFF.

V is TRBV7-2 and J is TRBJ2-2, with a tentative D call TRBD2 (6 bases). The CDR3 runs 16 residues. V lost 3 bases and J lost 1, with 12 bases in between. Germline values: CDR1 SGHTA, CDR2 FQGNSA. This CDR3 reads CASSFSGAMNTGELFF. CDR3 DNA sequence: TGTGCCAGCAGCTTTAGCGGCGCGATGAACACCGGGGAGCTGTTTTTT.

CDR3 protein: CASSPPGGGEQYF. CDR3 bases: TGTGCCAGCTCACCACCAGGGGGGGGTGAGCAGTACTTC. The chain carries TRBV18 and TRBJ2-7; D possibly corresponds to TRBD2 (7 bases). The CDR3 has 13 amino acids. CDR1 is KGHSH, CDR2 LQKENI, per germline. V gave up 0 bases and J gave up 7 bases, with 10 bases separating them.

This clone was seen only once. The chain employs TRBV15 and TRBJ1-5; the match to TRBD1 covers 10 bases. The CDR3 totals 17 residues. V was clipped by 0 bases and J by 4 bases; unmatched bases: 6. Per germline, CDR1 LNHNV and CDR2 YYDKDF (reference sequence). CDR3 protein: CATSRDRQGAGNQPQHF. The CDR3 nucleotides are TGTGCCACCAGCAGAGATAGACAGGGGGCAGGAAATCAGCCCCAGCATTTT.

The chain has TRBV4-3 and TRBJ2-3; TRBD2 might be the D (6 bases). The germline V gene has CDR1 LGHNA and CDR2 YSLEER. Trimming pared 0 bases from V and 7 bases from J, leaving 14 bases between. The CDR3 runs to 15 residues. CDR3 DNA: TGCGCCAGCAGCCAAGATCCGACCGGGGGATATACGCAGTATTTT. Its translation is CASSQDPTGGYTQYF.

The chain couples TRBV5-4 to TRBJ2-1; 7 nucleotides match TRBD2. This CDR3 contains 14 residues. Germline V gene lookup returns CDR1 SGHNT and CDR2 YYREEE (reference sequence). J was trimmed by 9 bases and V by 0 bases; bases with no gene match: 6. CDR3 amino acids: CASSLVGGTIEQFF. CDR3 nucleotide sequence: TGTGCCAGCAGCTTGGTCGGGGGGACTATTGAGCAGTTCTTC.

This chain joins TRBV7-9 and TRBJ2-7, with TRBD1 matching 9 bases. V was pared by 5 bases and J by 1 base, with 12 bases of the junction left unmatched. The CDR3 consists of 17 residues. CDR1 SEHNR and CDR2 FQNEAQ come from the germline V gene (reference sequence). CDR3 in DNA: TGTGCCAGCAGCGGAGGACCTAGGGACAGGGAGTCCTACGAGCAGTACTTC. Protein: CASSGGPRDRESYEQYF. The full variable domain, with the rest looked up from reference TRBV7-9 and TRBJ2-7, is DTGVSQNPRHKITKRGQNVTFRCDPISEHNRLYWYRQTLGQGPEFLTYFQNEAQLEKSRLLSDRFSAERPKGSFSTLEIQRTEQGDSAMYLCASSGGPRDRESYEQYFGPGTRLTVT.

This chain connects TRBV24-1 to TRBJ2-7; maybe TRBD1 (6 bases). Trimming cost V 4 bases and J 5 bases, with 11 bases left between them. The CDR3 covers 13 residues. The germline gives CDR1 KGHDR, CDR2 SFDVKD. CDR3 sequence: CATSDINRDEQYF. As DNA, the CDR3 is TGTGCCACCAGTGACATCAACAGGGACGAGCAGTACTTC.

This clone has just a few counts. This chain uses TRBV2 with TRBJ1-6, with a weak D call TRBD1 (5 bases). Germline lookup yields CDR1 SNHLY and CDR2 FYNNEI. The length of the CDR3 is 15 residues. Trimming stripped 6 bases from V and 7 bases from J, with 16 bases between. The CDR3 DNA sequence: TGTGCCAGCAGACAGGCAGAAAGGGGCAATTCACCCCTCCACTTT. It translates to CASRQAERGNSPLHF.

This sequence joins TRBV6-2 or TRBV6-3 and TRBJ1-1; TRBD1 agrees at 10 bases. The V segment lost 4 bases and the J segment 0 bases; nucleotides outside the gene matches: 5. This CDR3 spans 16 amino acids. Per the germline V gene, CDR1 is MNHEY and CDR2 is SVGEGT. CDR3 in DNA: TGTGCCAGCAGTTCCGGGACAGGGGTATTGAACACTGAAGCTTTCTTT. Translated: CASSSGTGVLNTEAFF.

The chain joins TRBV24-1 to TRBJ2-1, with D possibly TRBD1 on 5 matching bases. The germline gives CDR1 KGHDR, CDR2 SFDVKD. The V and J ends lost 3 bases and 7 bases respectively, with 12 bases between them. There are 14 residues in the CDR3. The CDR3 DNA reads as TGTGCCACCAGTGATAGGCAGGGTGGGAATGAGCAGTTCTTC. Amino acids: CATSDRQGGNEQFF.

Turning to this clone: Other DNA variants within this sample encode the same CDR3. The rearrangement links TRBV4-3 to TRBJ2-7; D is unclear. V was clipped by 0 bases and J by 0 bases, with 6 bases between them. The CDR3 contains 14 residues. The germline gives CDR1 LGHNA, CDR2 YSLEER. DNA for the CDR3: TGCGCCAGCAGCCAAGACTGGAGCTCCTACGAGCAGTACTTC. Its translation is CASSQDWSSYEQYF.

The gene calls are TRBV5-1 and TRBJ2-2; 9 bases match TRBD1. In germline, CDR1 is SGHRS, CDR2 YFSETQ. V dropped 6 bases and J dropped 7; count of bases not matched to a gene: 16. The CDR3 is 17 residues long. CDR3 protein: CASTLNPGQGIGGELFF. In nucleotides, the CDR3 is TGCGCCAGCACCCTAAATCCGGGACAGGGAATAGGCGGGGAGCTGTTTTTT.

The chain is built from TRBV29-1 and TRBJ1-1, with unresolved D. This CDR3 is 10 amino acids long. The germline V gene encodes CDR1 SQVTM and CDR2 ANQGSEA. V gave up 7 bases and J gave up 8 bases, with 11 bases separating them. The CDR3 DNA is TGCAGCGCAGCGACGGGGGAAGCTTTCTTT. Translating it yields CSAATGEAFF.